Each of the 5 T cell receptor beta chains below was sequenced from the same sample in a study of blood T cells in healthy people across ages. A second PCR of about 6 to 12 cycles used a sample-barcoded 5' primer and a J-beta primer mix. TCRdb re-derived calls from the 5' RACE reads in MiXCR, one entry per CDR3 protein. The sample comprises about a million distinct CDR3 sequences, roughly two fifths of which are singletons, and over 10% rests with the top ten. Sequencing was performed on blood. Receptor source: a young man in good health.

V usage is TRBV2 and J usage is TRBJ2-2, with 8 bases fitting TRBD1. Germline lookup yields CDR1 SNHLY and CDR2 FYNNEI. After removal of 6 bases from V and 5 bases from J, the junction contained 5 bases not matched to a gene. This CDR3 region has 14 residues. In DNA, the CDR3 is TGTGCCAGCAGGAGGACAGGGCGAACCGGGGAGCTGTTTTTT. It yields the protein CASRRTGRTGELFF.

This clonotype was seen repeatedly, ten times or more. Relative to the germline gene, one junction end is altered; a read error may explain this. The genes are TRBV7-8 and TRBJ2-1; D is perhaps TRBD2 (6 bases). The CDR3 length is 16 residues. Looked up from germline, CDR1 is SGHVS and CDR2 is FQNEAQ. This chain's CDR3 is CASSLLGGSSYNEQFF. The CDR3 DNA reads TGCGCCAGCAGCCTCCTCGGAGGGAGCTCCTACAATGAGCAGTTCTTC. The complete variable domain, with remaining parts taken from reference TRBV7-8 and TRBJ2-1, reads GAGVSQSPRYKVAKRGQDVALRCDPISGHVSLFWYQQALGQGPEFLTYFQNEAQLDKSGLPSDRFFAERPEGSVSTLKIQRTQQEDSAVYLCASSLLGGSSYNEQFFGPGTRLTVL.

The rearrangement joins TRBV6-5 to TRBJ2-3; 10 nucleotides agree with TRBD2. Germline trimming cut 0 bases from V and 6 bases from J; bases unmatched to any gene: 15. Germline assignment: CDR1 MNHEY and CDR2 SVGAGI. This CDR3 is 19 amino acids long. CDR3 DNA: TGTGCCAGCAGTTACTCGCGAAGCCGAAGCGGGGGGGCCCGGGATACGCAGTATTTT. It yields the protein CASSYSRSRSGGARDTQYF.

This clonotype occurred a few times. The J gene is TRBJ2-1, the V gene TRBV20-1; D is unclear. Trimming left V 2 bases short and J 6 bases short, with 11 bases between. The CDR3 covers 13 residues. Germline V gene sequence: CDR1 DFQATT, CDR2 SNEGSKA (reference sequence). CDR3 loop: CSARTDSANEQFF. The DNA of the CDR3 is TGCAGTGCTAGAACCGATTCGGCCAATGAGCAGTTCTTC.

This clonotype has just a few counts. This chain uses TRBV28 with TRBJ2-1; 9 nucleotides line up with TRBD2. This CDR3 is 17 amino acids long. J gave up 3 bases and V 3 bases, and 9 bases lay outside the gene matches. Germline V gene lookup returns CDR1 MDHEN and CDR2 SYDVKM. The CDR3: CASSFGPSGVSYNEQFF. The CDR3 bases are TGTGCCAGCAGTTTTGGTCCTAGCGGGGTGAGCTACAATGAGCAGTTCTTC. The whole variable domain, remainder taken from reference TRBV28 and TRBJ2-1, is DVKVTQSSRYLVKRTGEKVFLECVQDMDHENMFWYRQDPGLGLRLIYFSYDVKMKEKGDIPEGYSVSREKKERFSLILESASTNQTSMYLCASSFGPSGVSYNEQFFGPGTRLTVL.